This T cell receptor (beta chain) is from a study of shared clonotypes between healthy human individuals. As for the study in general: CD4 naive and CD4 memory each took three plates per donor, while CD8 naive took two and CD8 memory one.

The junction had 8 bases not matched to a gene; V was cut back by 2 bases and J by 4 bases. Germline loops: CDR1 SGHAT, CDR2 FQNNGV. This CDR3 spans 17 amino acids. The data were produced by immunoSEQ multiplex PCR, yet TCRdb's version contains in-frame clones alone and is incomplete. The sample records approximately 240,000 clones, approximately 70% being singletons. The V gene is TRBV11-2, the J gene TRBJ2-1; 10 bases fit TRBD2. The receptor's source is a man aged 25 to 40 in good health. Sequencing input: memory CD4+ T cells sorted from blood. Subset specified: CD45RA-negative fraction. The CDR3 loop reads CASSLQLAGAGYNEQFF. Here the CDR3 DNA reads TGTGCCAGCAGCTTACAGCTAGCGGGAGCGGGGTACAATGAGCAGTTCTTC.